These 2 T cell receptor beta chains were sequenced from one sample in a study of shared clonotypes between healthy human individuals. Libraries were prepared by immunoSEQ multiplex PCR; TCRdb keeps only in-frame clonotypes and omits some of them. The data hold roughly 2.2 million clones, with less than 95% observed a single time. Sequenced sample: naive CD4+ T cells from PBMCs. As to subset: CD45RA+ positively selected. The receptors were gathered from a man between 18 and 35 years old in good health. Some clones in this sample may be carry-over from other donors' samples.

V and J are TRBV4-1 and TRBJ1-1, with 7 bases lining up with TRBD1. Trimming at V came to 1 base and at J to 2 bases, leaving 4 bases not matched to a gene. Germline CDR1 and CDR2: MGHRA and YSYEKL. The CDR3 covers 15 residues. For the CDR3, the DNA is TGCGCCAGCAGCCAAGGACAGGGACCAAACACTGAAGCTTTCTTT. Its protein is CASSQGQGPNTEAFF.

The rearrangement joins TRBV18 to TRBJ1-5; 9 bases match TRBD1. J gave up 4 bases and V 5 bases, and 9 bases lay outside the gene matches. The CDR3 sequence is 16 residues long. CDR1 and CDR2 from the germline V gene are KGHSH and LQKENI. The CDR3 loop is CASSYSGTGINQPQHF. In DNA form, the CDR3 reads TGTGCCAGCTCATACTCCGGGACAGGGATTAATCAGCCCCAGCATTTT. Combining the CDR3 with reference TRBV18 and TRBJ1-5 gives the whole variable domain NAGVMQNPRHLVRRRGQEARLRCSPMKGHSHVYWYRQLPEEGLKFMVYLQKENIIDESGMPKERFSAEFPKEGPSILRIQQVVRGDSAAYFCASSYSGTGINQPQHFGDGTRLSIL.